This TCR beta chain was documented in a study of T cells after yellow fever vaccination. Study observations and caveats: FACS-sorted repertoires might harbor abundant contaminating clonotypes from the bulk population. Clones from primary vaccination mostly reappeared after the booster (around 96% CD4, less than 90% CD8). The secondary response showed a weaker magnitude and a faster peak, day 5 versus 15. Only a minor proportion of clonotypes was detected across both CD4 and CD8 compartments.

TCRdb ran MiXCR on the 5' RACE reads and lists one entry per CDR3 protein. There are fewer than 650,000 distinct CDR3 sequences in the sample; 21% occur only once, and roughly a sixth lies in the top ten. The germline V gene has CDR1 MNHNS and CDR2 SASEGT. The CDR3 is 16 residues long. J was trimmed by 5 bases and V by 5 bases; bases with no gene match: 8. This clonotype has only a few counts. Its antigen is still unknown. Material: PBMCs, obtained approximately 22 days after the first yellow fever vaccination. The chain combines TRBV6-1 with TRBJ2-4; 11 nucleotides match TRBD1. The clonotype originates from a man aged 18 to 29 who received the YFV17D yellow fever vaccine. CDR3 protein: CASSHRTGGDENIQYF. CDR3 DNA sequence: TGTGCCAGCAGTCATCGGACAGGGGGCGATGAAAACATTCAGTACTTC.